The clone carrying this T cell receptor beta chain has ten or more counts. Its antigen is still unknown. A J-beta primer mix and a sample-barcoded 5' primer were used in a second PCR of about 6 to 12 cycles. Every single cDNA molecule received a tag from a template-switch adaptor with 12 random nucleotides. TCRdb fed the 5' RACE reads into MiXCR, producing one record per CDR3 protein. The sample holds approximately 1.5 million distinct CDR3 sequences, 30% to 35% seen once. These data are taken from a study of blood T cells in healthy people across ages. Study-level results: Unsorted PBMCs blocked a conclusive comparison of naive and antigen-experienced cells. Significant beta diversity loss was already apparent by age roughly 44, declining roughly linearly.

The germline CDR1 and CDR2 sequences are SQVTM and ANQGSEA. Deletions cut 3 bases from V and 0 bases from J, with 7 bases between. This CDR3 is built from 13 residues. The total RNA that was extracted per sample amounted to at least 5.5 micrograms. The chain uses TRBV29-1 and TRBJ2-3; no reliable D call. The sample consisted of blood. The receptor was derived from a woman under 40 in good health. CDR3 amino acids: CSVDLQSTDTQYF. The CDR3 DNA reads as TGCAGCGTTGACCTGCAGAGCACAGATACGCAGTATTTT.